Described below is a single TCR beta chain sequence and its context. The primer mix had 60 Vbeta and 13 Jbeta primers. The data were produced by immunoSEQ multiplex PCR, yet TCRdb's version contains in-frame clones alone and is incomplete. This table holds roughly 150,000 clones, approximately 80% found once. Deletions cut 0 bases from V and 2 bases from J, with 8 bases between. The CDR3 totals 16 residues. From germline, CDR1 is LNHNV and CDR2 YYDKDF (reference sequence). These data come from a study of cytomegalovirus exposure and HLA in healthy donors. Study context: The study's early data release held roughly 90 million unique TCRs from HLA-typed donors.

The rearrangement joins TRBV15 to TRBJ2-6, with D possibly TRBD2 on 6 matching bases. The sequence was obtained from a woman between 18 and 29 years old in good health and CMV-seronegative. The material sequenced was PBMCs. CDR3 nucleotide sequence: TGTGCCACCAGCAGAGAAGCGGGTCCTGGGGCCAACGTCCTGACTTTC. Translated, it gives CATSREAGPGANVLTF. Variable domain in full (rest from reference TRBV15 and TRBJ2-6): DAMVIQNPRYQVTQFGKPVTLSCSQTLNHNVMYWYQQKSSQAPKLLFHYYDKDFNNEADTPDNFQSRRPNTSFCFLDIRSPGLGDTAMYLCATSREAGPGANVLTFGAGSRLTVL.